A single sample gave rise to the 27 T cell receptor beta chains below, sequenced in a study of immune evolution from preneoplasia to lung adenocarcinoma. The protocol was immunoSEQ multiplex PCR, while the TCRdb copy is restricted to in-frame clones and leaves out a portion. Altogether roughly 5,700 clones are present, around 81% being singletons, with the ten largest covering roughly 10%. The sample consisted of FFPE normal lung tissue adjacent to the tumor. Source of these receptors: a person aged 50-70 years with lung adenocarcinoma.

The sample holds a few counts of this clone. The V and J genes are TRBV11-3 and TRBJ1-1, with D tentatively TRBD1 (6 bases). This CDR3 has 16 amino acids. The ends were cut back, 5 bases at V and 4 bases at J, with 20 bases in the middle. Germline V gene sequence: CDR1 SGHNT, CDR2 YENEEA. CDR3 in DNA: TGTGCCAGCAGCCGCAAACAGGGTTACCTGTCCACTGAAGCTTTCTTT. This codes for CASSRKQGYLSTEAFF. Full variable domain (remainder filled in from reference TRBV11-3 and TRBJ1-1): EAGVVQSPRYKIIEKKQPVAFWCNPISGHNTLYWYLQNLGQGPELLIRYENEEAVDDSQLPKDRFSAERLKGVDSTLKIQPAELGDSAVYLCASSRKQGYLSTEAFFGQGTRLTVV.

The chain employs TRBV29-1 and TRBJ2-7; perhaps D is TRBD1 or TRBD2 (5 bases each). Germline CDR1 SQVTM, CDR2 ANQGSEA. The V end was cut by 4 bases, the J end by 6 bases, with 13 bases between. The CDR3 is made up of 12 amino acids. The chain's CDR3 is CSVGQGGREQYF. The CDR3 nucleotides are TGCAGCGTTGGGCAGGGCGGGCGCGAGCAGTACTTC.

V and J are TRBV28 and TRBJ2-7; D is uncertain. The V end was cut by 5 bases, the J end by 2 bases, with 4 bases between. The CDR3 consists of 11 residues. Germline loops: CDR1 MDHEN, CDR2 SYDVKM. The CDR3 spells CASSLAYEQYF. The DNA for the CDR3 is TGTGCCAGCAGTCTAGCCTACGAGCAGTACTTC.

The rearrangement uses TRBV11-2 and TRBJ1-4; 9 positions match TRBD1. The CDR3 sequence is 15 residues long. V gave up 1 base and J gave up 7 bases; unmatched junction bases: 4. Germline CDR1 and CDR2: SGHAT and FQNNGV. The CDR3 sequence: CASSLGDRDREKLFF. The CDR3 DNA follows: TGTGCCAGCAGCTTAGGGGACAGGGATCGTGAAAAACTGTTTTTT.

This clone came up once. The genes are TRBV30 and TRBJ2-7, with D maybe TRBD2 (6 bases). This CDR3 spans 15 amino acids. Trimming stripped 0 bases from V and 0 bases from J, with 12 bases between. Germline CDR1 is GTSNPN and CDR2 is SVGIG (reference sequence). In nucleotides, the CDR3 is TGTGCCTGGAGTGTAGGCGGGAAAAGCTCCTACGAGCAGTACTTC. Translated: CAWSVGGKSSYEQYF.

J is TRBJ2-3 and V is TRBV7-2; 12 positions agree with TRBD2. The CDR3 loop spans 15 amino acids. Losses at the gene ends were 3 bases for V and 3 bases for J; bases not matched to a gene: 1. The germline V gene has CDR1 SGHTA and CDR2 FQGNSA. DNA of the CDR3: TGTGCCAGCAGCTTCGGACTAGCGGGGACAGATACGCAGTATTTT. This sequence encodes CASSFGLAGTDTQYF.

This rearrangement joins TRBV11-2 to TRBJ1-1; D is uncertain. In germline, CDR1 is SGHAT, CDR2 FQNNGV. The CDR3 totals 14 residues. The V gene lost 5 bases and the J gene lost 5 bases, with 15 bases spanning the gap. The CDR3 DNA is TGTGCCAGCAGCGCTTTACTAAGGAGGACTGAAGCTTTCTTT. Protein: CASSALLRRTEAFF.

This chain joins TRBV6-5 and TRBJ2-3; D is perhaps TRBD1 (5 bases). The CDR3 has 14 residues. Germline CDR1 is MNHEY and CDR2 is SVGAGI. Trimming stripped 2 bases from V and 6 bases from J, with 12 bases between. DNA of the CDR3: TGTGCCAGCAGTTACCGTTCAGGGTGGGATACGCAGTATTTT. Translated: CASSYRSGWDTQYF.

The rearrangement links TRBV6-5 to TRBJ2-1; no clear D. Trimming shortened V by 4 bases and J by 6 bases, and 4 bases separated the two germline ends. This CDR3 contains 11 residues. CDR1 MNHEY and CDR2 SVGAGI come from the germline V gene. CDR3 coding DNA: TGTGCCAGCAGTTTTGCCAATGAGCAGTTCTTC. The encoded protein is CASSFANEQFF.

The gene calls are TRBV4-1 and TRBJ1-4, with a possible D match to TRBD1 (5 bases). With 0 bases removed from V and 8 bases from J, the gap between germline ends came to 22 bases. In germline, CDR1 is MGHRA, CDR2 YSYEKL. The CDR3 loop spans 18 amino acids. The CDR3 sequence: CASSQEDLQGGRGEKLFF. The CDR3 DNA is TGCGCCAGCAGCCAAGAAGACCTCCAGGGAGGGCGCGGGGAAAAACTGTTTTTT.

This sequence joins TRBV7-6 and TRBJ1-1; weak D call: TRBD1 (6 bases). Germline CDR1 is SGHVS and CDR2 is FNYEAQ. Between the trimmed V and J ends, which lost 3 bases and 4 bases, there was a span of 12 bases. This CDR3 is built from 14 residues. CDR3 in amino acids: CASSFRGQATEAFF. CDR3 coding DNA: TGTGCCAGCAGCTTCCGGGGACAAGCCACTGAAGCTTTCTTT.

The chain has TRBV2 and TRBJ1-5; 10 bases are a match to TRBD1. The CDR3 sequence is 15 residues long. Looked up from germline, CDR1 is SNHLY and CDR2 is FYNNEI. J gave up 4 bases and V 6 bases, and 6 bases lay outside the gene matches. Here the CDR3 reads CASRTGQGGNQPQHF. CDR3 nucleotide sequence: TGTGCCAGCAGAACTGGACAGGGGGGAAATCAGCCCCAGCATTTT.

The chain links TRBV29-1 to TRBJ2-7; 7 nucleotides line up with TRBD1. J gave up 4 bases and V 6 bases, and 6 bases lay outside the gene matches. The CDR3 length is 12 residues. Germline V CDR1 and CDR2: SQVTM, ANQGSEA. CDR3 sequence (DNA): TGCAGCGTGGCCCCGACAGGGTACGAGCAGTACTTC. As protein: CSVAPTGYEQYF.

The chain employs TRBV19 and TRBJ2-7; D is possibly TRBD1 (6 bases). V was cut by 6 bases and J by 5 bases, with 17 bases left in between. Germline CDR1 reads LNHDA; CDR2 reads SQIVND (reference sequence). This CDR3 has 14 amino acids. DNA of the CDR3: TGTGCCAGTAGGGATCCGGGCAGGGGCAACGAGCAGTACTTC. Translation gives CASRDPGRGNEQYF.

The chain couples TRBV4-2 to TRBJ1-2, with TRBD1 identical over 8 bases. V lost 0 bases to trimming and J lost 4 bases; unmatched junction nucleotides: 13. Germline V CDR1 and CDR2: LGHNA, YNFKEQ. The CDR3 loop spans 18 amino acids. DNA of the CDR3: TGTGCCAGCAGCCAAGATGCTCAGGTGCAGGGGGCAGGCTATGGCTACACCTTC. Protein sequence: CASSQDAQVQGAGYGYTF.

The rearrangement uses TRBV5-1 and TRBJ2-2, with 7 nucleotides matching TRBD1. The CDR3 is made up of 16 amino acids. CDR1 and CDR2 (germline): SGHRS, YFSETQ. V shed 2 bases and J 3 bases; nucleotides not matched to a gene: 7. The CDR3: CASSLWGQGDTGELFF. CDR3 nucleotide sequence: TGCGCCAGCAGCTTATGGGGCCAGGGGGACACCGGGGAGCTGTTTTTT.

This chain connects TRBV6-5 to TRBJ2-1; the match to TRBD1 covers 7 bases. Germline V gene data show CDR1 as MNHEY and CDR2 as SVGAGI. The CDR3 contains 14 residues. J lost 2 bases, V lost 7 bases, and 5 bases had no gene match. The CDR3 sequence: CASNQGGPYNEQFF. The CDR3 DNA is TGTGCCAGCAACCAAGGGGGCCCCTACAATGAGCAGTTCTTC.

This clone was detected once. CDR3 in DNA: TGTGCCAGCAGCACGGGCTATGGCTACACCTTC. This encodes CASSTGYGYTF. The rearrangement links TRBV5-5 to TRBJ1-2, with D hard to call. This CDR3 is 11 amino acids long. From germline, CDR1 is SGHKS and CDR2 YYEKEE (reference sequence). V lost 4 bases, J lost 4 bases, and 5 bases lay in between.

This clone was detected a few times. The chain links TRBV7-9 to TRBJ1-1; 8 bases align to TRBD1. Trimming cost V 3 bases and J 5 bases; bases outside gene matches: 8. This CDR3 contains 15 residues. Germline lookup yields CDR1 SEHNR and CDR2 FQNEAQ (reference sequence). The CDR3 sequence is CASSFGDRGGTEAFF. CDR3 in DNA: TGTGCCAGCAGCTTCGGTGACAGGGGCGGGACTGAAGCTTTCTTT.

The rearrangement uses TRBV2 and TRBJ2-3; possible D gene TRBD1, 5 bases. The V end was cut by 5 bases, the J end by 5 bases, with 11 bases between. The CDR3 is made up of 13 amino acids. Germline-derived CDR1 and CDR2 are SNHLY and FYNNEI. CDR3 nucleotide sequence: TGTGCCAGCAGTCAGGGCGGCGGAGATACGCAGTATTTT. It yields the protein CASSQGGGDTQYF.

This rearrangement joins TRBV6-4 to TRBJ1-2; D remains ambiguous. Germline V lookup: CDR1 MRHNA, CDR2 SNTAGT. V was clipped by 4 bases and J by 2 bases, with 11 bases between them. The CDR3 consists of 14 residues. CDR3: CASSASKENYGYTF. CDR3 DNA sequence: TGTGCCAGCAGTGCCTCCAAGGAAAACTATGGCTACACCTTC.

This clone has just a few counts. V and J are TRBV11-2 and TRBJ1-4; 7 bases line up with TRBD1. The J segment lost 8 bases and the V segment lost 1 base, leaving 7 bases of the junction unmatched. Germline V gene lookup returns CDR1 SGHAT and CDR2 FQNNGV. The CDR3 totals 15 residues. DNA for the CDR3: TGTGCCAGCAGCTTAGGTGACAGGGATTTCGAAAAACTGTTTTTT. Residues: CASSLGDRDFEKLFF.

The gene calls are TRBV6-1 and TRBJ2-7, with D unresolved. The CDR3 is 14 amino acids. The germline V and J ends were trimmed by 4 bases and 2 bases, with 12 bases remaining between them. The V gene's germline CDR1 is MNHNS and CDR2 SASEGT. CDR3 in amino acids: CASSARVPTYEQYF. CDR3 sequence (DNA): TGTGCCAGCAGTGCAAGAGTGCCTACCTACGAGCAGTACTTC.

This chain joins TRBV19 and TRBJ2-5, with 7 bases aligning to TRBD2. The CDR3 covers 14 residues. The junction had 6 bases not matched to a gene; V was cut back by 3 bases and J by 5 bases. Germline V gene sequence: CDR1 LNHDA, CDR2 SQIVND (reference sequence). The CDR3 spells CASSMGGYRETQYF. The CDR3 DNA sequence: TGTGCCAGTAGTATGGGGGGGTACCGGGAGACCCAGTACTTC.

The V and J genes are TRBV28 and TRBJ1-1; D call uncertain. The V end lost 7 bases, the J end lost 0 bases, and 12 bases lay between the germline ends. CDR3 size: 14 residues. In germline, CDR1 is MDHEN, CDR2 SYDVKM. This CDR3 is CASTPGILNTEAFF. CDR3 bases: TGTGCCAGCACTCCCGGGATTTTGAACACTGAAGCTTTCTTT.

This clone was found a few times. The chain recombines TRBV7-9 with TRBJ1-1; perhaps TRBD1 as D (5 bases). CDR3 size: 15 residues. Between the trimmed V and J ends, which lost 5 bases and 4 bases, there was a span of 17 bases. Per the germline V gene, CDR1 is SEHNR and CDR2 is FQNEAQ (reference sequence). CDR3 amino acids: CASSPGPGSGTEAFF. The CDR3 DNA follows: TGTGCCAGCAGCCCAGGCCCAGGGTCGGGCACTGAAGCTTTCTTT.

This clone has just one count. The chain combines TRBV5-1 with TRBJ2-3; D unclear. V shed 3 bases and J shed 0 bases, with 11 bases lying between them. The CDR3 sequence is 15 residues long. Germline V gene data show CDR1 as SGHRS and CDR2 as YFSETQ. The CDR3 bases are TGCGCCAGCAGCTCGACTGCCCAAAGCACAGATACGCAGTATTTT. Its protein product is CASSSTAQSTDTQYF.